The clone carrying this TCR beta chain was recorded only once. Regarding time point: pretreatment peripheral blood. The patients had locally advanced or metastatic urothelial carcinoma. The repertoire was sequenced with immunoSEQ multiplex PCR; TCRdb's copy has only in-frame clones and lacks some. Of tens of thousands of clones in the sample, roughly four fifths were seen once. The sample originates from a study of PD-L1 blockade in urothelial cancer. Across the study: Analyzed time points were 3 weeks (second dose) and 6 weeks after therapy began.

Germline-derived CDR1 and CDR2 are GTSNPN and SVGIG (reference sequence). The J segment lost 3 bases and the V segment lost 3 bases, leaving 14 bases of the junction unmatched. The CDR3 totals 17 residues. The chain links TRBV30 to TRBJ2-3; 8 bases align to TRBD2. This specimen was PBMCs, taken around atezolizumab (anti-PD-L1) treatment. The receptor's source is a man aged 65 to 79 with urothelial cancer. The CDR3 bases are TGTGCCTGGAGCCATATAAGCGGGGGAATTCGGACAGATACGCAGTATTTT. This encodes CAWSHISGGIRTDTQYF.